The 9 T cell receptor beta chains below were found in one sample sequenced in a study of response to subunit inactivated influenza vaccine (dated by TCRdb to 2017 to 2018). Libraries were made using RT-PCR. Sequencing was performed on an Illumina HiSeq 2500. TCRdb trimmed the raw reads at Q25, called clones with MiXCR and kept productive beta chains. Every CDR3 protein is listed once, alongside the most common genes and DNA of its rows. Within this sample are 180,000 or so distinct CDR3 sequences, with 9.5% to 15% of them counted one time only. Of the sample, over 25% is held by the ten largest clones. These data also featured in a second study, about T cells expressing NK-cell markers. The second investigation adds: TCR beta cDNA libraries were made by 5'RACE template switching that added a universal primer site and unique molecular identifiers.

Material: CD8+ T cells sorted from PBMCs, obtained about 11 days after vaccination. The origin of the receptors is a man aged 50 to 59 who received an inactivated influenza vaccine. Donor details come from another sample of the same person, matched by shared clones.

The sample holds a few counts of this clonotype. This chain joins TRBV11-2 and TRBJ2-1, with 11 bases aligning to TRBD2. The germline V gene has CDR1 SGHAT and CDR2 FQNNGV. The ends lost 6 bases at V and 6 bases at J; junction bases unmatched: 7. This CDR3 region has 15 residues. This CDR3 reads CASSPGLAALNEQFF. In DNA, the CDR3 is TGTGCCAGCAGTCCGGGACTAGCGGCCCTCAATGAGCAGTTCTTC.

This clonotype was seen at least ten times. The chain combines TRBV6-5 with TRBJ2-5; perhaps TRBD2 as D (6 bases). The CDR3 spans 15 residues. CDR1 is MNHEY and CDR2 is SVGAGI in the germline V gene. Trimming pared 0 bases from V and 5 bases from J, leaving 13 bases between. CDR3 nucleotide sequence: TGTGCCAGCAGTTACTCGACGGGGGACGGGGAGACCCAGTACTTC. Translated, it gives CASSYSTGDGETQYF.

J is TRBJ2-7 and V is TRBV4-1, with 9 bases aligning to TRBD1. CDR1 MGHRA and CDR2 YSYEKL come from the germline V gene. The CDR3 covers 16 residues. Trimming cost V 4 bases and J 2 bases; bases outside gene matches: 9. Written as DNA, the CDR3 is TGCGCCAGCAGCCTTATGGGACAGGGTTATGCCTACGAGCAGTACTTC. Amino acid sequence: CASSLMGQGYAYEQYF.

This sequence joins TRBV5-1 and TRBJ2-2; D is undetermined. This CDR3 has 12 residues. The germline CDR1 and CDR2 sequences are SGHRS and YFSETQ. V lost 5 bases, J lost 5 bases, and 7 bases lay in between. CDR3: CASRGETGELFF. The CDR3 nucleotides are TGCGCCAGCAGGGGTGAGACCGGGGAGCTGTTTTTT.

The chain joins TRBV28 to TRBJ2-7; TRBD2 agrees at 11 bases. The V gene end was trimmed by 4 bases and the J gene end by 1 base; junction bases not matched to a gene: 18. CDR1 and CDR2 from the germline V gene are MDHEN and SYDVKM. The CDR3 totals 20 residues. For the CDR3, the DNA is TGTGCCAGCAGTTATGAGACTAGCGGGAAGTATAACGGGGTTTCCTACGAGCAGTACTTC. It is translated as CASSYETSGKYNGVSYEQYF.

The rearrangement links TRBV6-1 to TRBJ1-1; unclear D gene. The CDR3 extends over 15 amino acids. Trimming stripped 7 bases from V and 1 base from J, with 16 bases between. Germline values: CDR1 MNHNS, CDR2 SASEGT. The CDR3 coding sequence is TGTGCCAGCACCCGAGATAGGTTCGGGAACACTGAAGCTTTCTTT. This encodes CASTRDRFGNTEAFF.

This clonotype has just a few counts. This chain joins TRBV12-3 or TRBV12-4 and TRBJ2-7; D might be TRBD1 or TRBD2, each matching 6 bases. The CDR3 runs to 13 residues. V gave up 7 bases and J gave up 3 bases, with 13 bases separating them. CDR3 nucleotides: TGTGCCAGCAACCCGGGGGACAACTACGAGCAGTACTTC. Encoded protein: CASNPGDNYEQYF.

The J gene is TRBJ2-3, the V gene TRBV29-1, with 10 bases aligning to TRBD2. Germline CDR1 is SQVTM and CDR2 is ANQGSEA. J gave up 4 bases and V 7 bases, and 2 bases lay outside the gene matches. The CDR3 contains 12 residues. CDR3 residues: CSGSGGADTQYF. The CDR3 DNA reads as TGCAGCGGGAGCGGGGGGGCAGATACGCAGTATTTT.

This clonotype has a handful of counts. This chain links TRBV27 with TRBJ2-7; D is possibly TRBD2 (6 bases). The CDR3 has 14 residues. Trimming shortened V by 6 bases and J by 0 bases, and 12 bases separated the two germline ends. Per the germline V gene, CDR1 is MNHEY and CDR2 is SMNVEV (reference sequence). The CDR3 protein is CASSPGLNSYEQYF. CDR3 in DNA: TGTGCCAGCAGCCCGGGACTGAACTCCTACGAGCAGTACTTC.